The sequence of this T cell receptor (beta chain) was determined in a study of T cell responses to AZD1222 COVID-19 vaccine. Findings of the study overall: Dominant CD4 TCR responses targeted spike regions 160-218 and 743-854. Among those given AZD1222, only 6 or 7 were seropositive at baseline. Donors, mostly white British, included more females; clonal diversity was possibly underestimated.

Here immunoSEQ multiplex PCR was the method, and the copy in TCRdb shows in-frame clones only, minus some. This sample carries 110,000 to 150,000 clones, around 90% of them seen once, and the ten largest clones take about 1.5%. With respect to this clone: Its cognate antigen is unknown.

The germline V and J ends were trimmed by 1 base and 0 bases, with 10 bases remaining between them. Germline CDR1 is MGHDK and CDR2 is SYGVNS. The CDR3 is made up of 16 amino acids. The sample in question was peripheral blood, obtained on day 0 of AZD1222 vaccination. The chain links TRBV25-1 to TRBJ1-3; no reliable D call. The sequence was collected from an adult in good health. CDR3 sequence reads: CASSEFPGISGNTIYF. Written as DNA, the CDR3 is TGTGCCAGCAGTGAATTTCCGGGAATCTCTGGAAACACCATATATTTT.